The table lists the clone carrying this T cell receptor (beta chain) with many counts. The record originates from a study of low-dose radiotherapy and immunotherapy resistance in tumors. Across the whole study: Treatment included intravenous cyclophosphamide dosed at 200 mg/m2 every two weeks, one day before radiation and immunotherapy.

TRAV- and TRBV-specific primers, spanning alpha and beta chains, primed first-strand cDNA. TCR amplification used roughly 20 PCR cycles, a constant-region primer and a V-primer adapter. MiXCR, run by TCRdb on the reads, gives a single entry per CDR3 protein. The sample gives 100,000 or so distinct CDR3 sequences, less than 25% of which show up once; over 3.5% is in the top ten. Noted time point: after trial treatment. Treatment meaning: LDRT plus nivolumab, ipilimumab, low-dose cyclophosphamide and aspirin (RACIN trial). Treatment combined nivolumab, ipilimumab, aspirin, low-dose cyclophosphamide and low-dose radiotherapy in a dose-escalation trial. The CDR3 runs 15 residues. Trimming at V came to 5 bases and at J to 5 bases, leaving 9 bases not matched to a gene.

This clonotype was sampled from a male donor with prostate cancer. J is TRBJ1-2 and V is TRBV12-3 or TRBV12-4, with 9 nucleotides matching TRBD1. Sequences were derived from PBMCs, sampled after low-dose radiotherapy plus immunotherapy. This CDR3 is CASSAPTGGGYGYTF. The DNA of the CDR3 is TGTGCCAGCAGTGCCCCCACAGGGGGCGGGTATGGCTACACCTTC.